This TCR beta chain was recovered during a study of shared clonotypes between healthy human individuals. Findings and caveats of the study: Clonotype sharing across donors was expected to vary with sequencing depth.

CDR3 length: 19 residues. Germline assignment: CDR1 LNHDA and CDR2 SQIVND (reference sequence). The junction had 15 bases not matched to a gene; V was cut back by 5 bases and J by 2 bases. TCRdb keeps only in-frame clones here, not all; method: immunoSEQ multiplex PCR. The data contain roughly 890,000 clones, 80% to 95% of them singletons. Naive CD8 populations comprised CD45RO-negative cells positively selected for CCR7, excluding terminally differentiated effector memory CD45RA+ cells. As concerns this clone: The antigen remains undetermined.

The sequence derives from a young man in good health. Sample: naive CD8+ T cells sorted from blood. V is TRBV19 and J is TRBJ2-3; 11 bases agree with TRBD2. In DNA form, the CDR3 reads TGTGCCAGTAGTGCCCCAGTCTTTCTAGCGGGAGGACCCACAGATACGCAGTATTTT. Translating gives CASSAPVFLAGGPTDTQYF.